These 16 T cell receptor beta chains were all obtained from the same sample, sequenced in a study of cytomegalovirus exposure and HLA in healthy donors. Primers included in the PCR were 60 Vbeta and 13 Jbeta primers. Using immunoSEQ multiplex PCR, the repertoire was profiled, and TCRdb retains in-frame clones only, with some absent. The sample holds 180,000 or so clones, about 83% seen once. The material sequenced was PBMCs. Source of these receptors: a female donor in good health and CMV-seronegative.

CDR3 region: CASSLALAGGPPDTQYF. The CDR3 region has the DNA TGTGCCAGCAGCCTGGCCTTAGCGGGGGGGCCGCCAGATACGCAGTATTTT. V usage is TRBV7-8 and J usage is TRBJ2-3; TRBD2 matches at 11 bases. Per the germline V gene, CDR1 is SGHVS and CDR2 is FQNEAQ. CDR3 size: 17 residues. The trim removed 5 bases at V and 4 bases at J, leaving 11 bases unmatched.

This rearrangement joins TRBV4-1 to TRBJ1-6; 8 bases map to TRBD1. Germline CDR1 reads MGHRA; CDR2 reads YSYEKL. The CDR3 spans 14 residues. Trimming at V came to 6 bases and at J to 6 bases, leaving 4 bases not matched to a gene. The CDR3 sequence is CASRRTGSNSPLHF. As DNA, the CDR3 is TGCGCCAGCAGACGGACAGGGAGTAATTCACCCCTCCACTTT.

CDR3 region: CATSVRGGLNEKLFF. The CDR3 bases are TGTGCCACCAGTGTTCGAGGGGGCCTAAATGAAAAACTGTTTTTT. V is TRBV19 and J is TRBJ1-4, with TRBD1 identical over 7 bases. In germline, CDR1 is LNHDA, CDR2 SQIVND (reference sequence). This CDR3 comprises 15 residues. The ends lost 10 bases at V and 5 bases at J; junction bases unmatched: 13.

The chain has TRBV28 and TRBJ1-2; perhaps TRBD1 as D (5 bases). Deletions cut 6 bases from V and 4 bases from J, with 24 bases between. The CDR3 covers 17 residues. The germline V gene has CDR1 MDHEN and CDR2 SYDVKM. The CDR3 coding sequence is TGTGCCAGCAGATCCGGGGGAATCGCTGGGACCTTCTATGGCTACACCTTC. This translates into CASRSGGIAGTFYGYTF.

The chain links TRBV5-1 to TRBJ2-7; 7 nucleotides agree with TRBD2. The V gene's germline CDR1 is SGHRS and CDR2 YFSETQ. V lost 0 bases to trimming and J lost 6 bases; unmatched junction nucleotides: 3. This CDR3 comprises 13 residues. The CDR3 sequence is CASSLGGGSEQYF. As DNA, the CDR3 is TGCGCCAGCAGCTTGGGGGGGGGTTCCGAGCAGTACTTC.

J is TRBJ2-3 and V is TRBV18, with D perhaps matching TRBD2 (6 bases). V lost 11 bases to trimming and J lost 2 bases, with 14 bases between them. Germline values: CDR1 KGHSH, CDR2 LQKENI. The CDR3 spans 13 residues. Here the CDR3 DNA reads TGTGCCGGGACGGGGGAACTCACAGATACGCAGTATTTT. It is translated as CAGTGELTDTQYF. The full variable domain, rest sourced from reference TRBV18 and TRBJ2-3, is NAGVMQNPRHLVRRRGQEARLRCSPMKGHSHVYWYRQLPEEGLKFMVYLQKENIIDESGMPKERFSAEFPKEGPSILRIQQVVRGDSAAYFCAGTGELTDTQYFGPGTRLTVL.

V usage is TRBV7-2 and J usage is TRBJ1-2, with no clear D. Germline CDR1 SGHTA, CDR2 FQGNSA. This CDR3 has 15 amino acids. V was trimmed by 2 bases and J by 2 bases, leaving 12 bases between them. CDR3 nucleotides: TGTGCCAGCAGCTTAAAGGCGTCGACAAACTATGGCTACACCTTC. Amino acid sequence: CASSLKASTNYGYTF.

The V and J genes are TRBV19 and TRBJ1-5; TRBD1 might be the D (5 bases). V lost 2 bases and J lost 6, with 17 bases in between. The CDR3 spans 16 residues. CDR1 and CDR2 from the germline V gene are LNHDA and SQIVND (reference sequence). The CDR3 DNA is TGTGCCAGTAGTATAAGTCGGCAGGGCTGGGCTCAGCCCCAGCATTTT. The encoded protein is CASSISRQGWAQPQHF. Using reference TRBV19 and TRBJ1-5 for the parts outside the CDR3, the full variable domain is DGGITQSPKYLFRKEGQNVTLSCEQNLNHDAMYWYRQDPGQGLRLIYYSQIVNDFQKGDIAEGYSVSREKKESFPLTVTSAQKNPTAFYLCASSISRQGWAQPQHFGDGTRLSIL.

The chain recombines TRBV13 with TRBJ2-3; D unresolved. The V gene lost 4 bases and the J gene lost 8 bases, with 19 bases spanning the gap. Per germline, CDR1 PRHDT and CDR2 FYEKMQ (reference sequence). This CDR3 contains 15 residues. CDR3 protein: CASSSPSLLLGTQYF. CDR3 bases: TGTGCCAGCAGCTCTCCAAGCCTACTACTGGGTACGCAGTATTTT.

This clone showed up just once. V gene TRBV7-6 combines with J gene TRBJ1-6; a possible D gene is TRBD1 (6 bases). V gave up 1 base and J gave up 8 bases, with 12 bases separating them. CDR3 length: 15 residues. CDR1 is SGHVS, CDR2 FNYEAQ, per germline. This CDR3 reads CASSLGQGSDSPLHF. The CDR3 nucleotides read TGTGCCAGCAGCTTAGGTCAGGGGTCAGATTCACCCCTCCACTTT.

The chain links TRBV11-3 to TRBJ2-1, with D possibly TRBD2 on 7 matching bases. Germline V lookup: CDR1 SGHNT, CDR2 YENEEA. The CDR3 spans 14 residues. V gave up 5 bases and J gave up 4 bases, with 12 bases separating them. The CDR3 coding sequence is TGTGCCAGCAGCCAGGGAGGGGGGTACAATGAGCAGTTCTTC. Translation: CASSQGGGYNEQFF.

This chain uses TRBV6-1 with TRBJ1-2; 7 nucleotides match TRBD1. The junction had 5 bases not matched to a gene; V was cut back by 4 bases and J by 3 bases. CDR1 and CDR2 (germline): MNHNS, SASEGT. The CDR3 is 14 amino acids. CDR3 DNA: TGTGCCAGCAGTGTACTCCAGGGGGACTATGGCTACACCTTC. Encoded protein: CASSVLQGDYGYTF.

The chain combines TRBV19 with TRBJ1-3; maybe TRBD1 (5 bases). CDR3 length equals 15 residues. Trimming cost V 6 bases and J 2 bases, with 14 bases left between them. Germline V gene data show CDR1 as LNHDA and CDR2 as SQIVND (reference sequence). The CDR3 DNA is TGTGCCAGTAGCTACGACAGAAACCCTGGAAACACCATATATTTT. It is translated as CASSYDRNPGNTIYF.

The CDR3 is CASSPPGQAYEQYF. The CDR3 bases are TGTGCCAGCAGTCCCCCGGGACAGGCCTACGAGCAGTACTTC. The chain couples TRBV6-5 to TRBJ2-7, with 8 bases identical to TRBD1. Germline CDR1 is MNHEY and CDR2 is SVGAGI. This CDR3 has 14 amino acids. Trimming at V came to 5 bases and at J to 2 bases, leaving 5 bases not matched to a gene.

This clone was seen more than once but under ten times. V is TRBV13 and J is TRBJ2-5; 8 nucleotides agree with TRBD2. The V and J ends lost 1 base and 1 base, in that order; junction bases with no gene match: 5. The CDR3 spans 16 residues. Germline values: CDR1 PRHDT, CDR2 FYEKMQ (reference sequence). The CDR3: CASSLEGLAGQETQYF. The CDR3 coding sequence is TGTGCCAGCAGCTTAGAAGGGCTAGCGGGCCAAGAGACCCAGTACTTC.

J is TRBJ1-2 and V is TRBV4-2; D is unresolved. The V gene's germline CDR1 is LGHNA and CDR2 YNFKEQ. V gave up 2 bases and J gave up 6 bases, with 16 bases separating them. The CDR3 has 15 residues. The CDR3 loop reads CASSQSRGLANGYTF. The CDR3 DNA sequence: TGTGCCAGCAGCCAATCCCGTGGGCTGGCTAATGGCTACACCTTC.